The 7 T cell receptor beta chains below all came from one sample that was sequenced in a study of T-cell reconstitution after alpha-beta-depleted transplantation in children. Unique molecular identifiers were incorporated into the prepared TCRbeta library. Each CDR3 protein gets one entry after TCRdb re-called the PCR reads with MiXCR. The data contain 200,000 to 250,000 distinct CDR3 sequences, about 11% of them seen just once; the ten biggest clones take up over 25%. The sample here was PBMCs, taken before TCRalphabeta/CD19-depleted stem cell transplant. These receptors all stem from a child younger than two with acute myeloid leukemia, due to receive a stem cell transplant.

This chain uses TRBV5-1 with TRBJ2-1; 8 positions agree with TRBD1. This CDR3 has 16 amino acids. Trimming removed 5 bases from V and 5 bases from J; junction bases left unmatched: 12. Looked up from germline, CDR1 is SGHRS and CDR2 is YFSETQ. CDR3 residues: CASRAGDRDRHNEQFF. The CDR3 nucleotides read TGCGCCAGCAGAGCTGGGGACCGGGACAGGCACAATGAGCAGTTCTTC.

As concerns this clonotype: Given a much more abundant clone one base away, this may be a read error. The CDR3 DNA follows: TGTGCCATCAGCGCCTCTGGGAACACCGGGGAGCCGTTTTTT. This gives the protein CAISASGNTGEPFF. The chain uses TRBV10-3 and TRBJ2-2; TRBD2 might be the D (5 bases). The germline CDR1 and CDR2 sequences are ENHRY and SYGVKD. The CDR3 has 14 amino acids.

At least ten counts were recorded for this clonotype. This chain connects TRBV5-1 to TRBJ2-3; D unresolved. The CDR3 has 13 residues. The ends were cut back, 0 bases at V and 3 bases at J, with 5 bases in the middle. CDR1 is SGHRS and CDR2 is YFSETQ in the germline V gene. The CDR3 reads CASSLEVTDTQYF. CDR3 sequence (DNA): TGCGCCAGCAGCTTGGAGGTGACAGATACGCAGTATTTT.

This chain links TRBV7-7 with TRBJ2-1; 12 bases are a match to TRBD2. The CDR3 is made up of 14 amino acids. The germline CDR1 and CDR2 sequences are SSHAT and FNYEAQ (reference sequence). V gave up 8 bases and J gave up 8 bases; unmatched junction bases: 7. The CDR3 is CASGLAGGWDEQFF. The CDR3 DNA reads as TGTGCCAGCGGCCTAGCGGGAGGGTGGGATGAGCAGTTCTTC.

There are many counts of this clonotype. This chain links TRBV24-1 with TRBJ2-1; 11 bases line up with TRBD2. Germline V gene lookup returns CDR1 KGHDR and CDR2 SFDVKD. After removal of 7 bases from V and 0 bases from J, the junction contained 4 bases not matched to a gene. The CDR3 totals 16 residues. The CDR3 DNA reads TGTGCCACCAGACCTAGCGGGAGGAGCTCCTACAATGAGCAGTTCTTC. Translating gives CATRPSGRSSYNEQFF.

This clonotype was observed many times. V gene TRBV20-1 combines with J gene TRBJ2-7; 11 positions agree with TRBD2. CDR1 and CDR2 (germline): DFQATT, SNEGSKA (reference sequence). Losses at the gene ends were 0 bases for V and 4 bases for J; bases not matched to a gene: 8. The CDR3 runs to 16 residues. For the CDR3, the DNA is TGCAGTGCTAGAGATCGACTAGCGGGAAACTTGTACGAGCAGTACTTC. Its translation is CSARDRLAGNLYEQYF.

In its sample, this clonotype was seen many times. The CDR3 DNA is TGTGCCAGCAGCTTGCTACTCTCTTTGAACACTGAAGCTTTCTTT. Translation gives CASSLLLSLNTEAFF. V gene TRBV5-5 combines with J gene TRBJ1-1; no reliable D call. The CDR3 has 15 residues. Trimming took off 1 base at V and 0 bases at J, with 10 bases between the two ends. Germline CDR1 SGHKS, CDR2 YYEKEE (reference sequence).